This T cell receptor beta chain is drawn from a study of cytomegalovirus exposure and HLA in healthy donors. Germline CDR1 MDHEN, CDR2 SYDVKM. CDR3 length: 12 residues. With 5 bases removed from V and 5 bases from J, the gap between germline ends came to 10 bases. The study, taken as a whole, reports: Available immune exposure information was restricted to CMV serostatus only.

In the PCR, 60 Vbeta and 13 Jbeta primers were used. The protocol was immunoSEQ multiplex PCR, while the TCRdb copy is restricted to in-frame clones and leaves out a portion. The profile shows about 50,000 clones, about four fifths of them singletons. Note on this clone: Its antigen is still unknown.

The sequence was collected from a boy younger than 18 in good health and CMV-seropositive. Material for sequencing was PBMCs. This chain links TRBV28 with TRBJ2-7; a possible D gene is TRBD2 (6 bases). The DNA for the CDR3 is TGTGCCAGCAGTATGGGGGGACACGAGCAGTACTTC. This gives the protein CASSMGGHEQYF.